Below are 24 T cell receptor beta chains sequenced from a single sample in a study of low-dose radiotherapy and immunotherapy resistance in tumors. For amplifying TCRs, the PCR ran for about 19 cycles with Phusion, which was used together with a constant-region primer and the adapter on the V primers. MiXCR was run by TCRdb on the reads, yielding one entry per CDR3 protein. The sample includes about 46,000 distinct CDR3 sequences, 12% of them seen just once. Sample time point: before trial treatment. The sample was PBMCs, taken before treatment. Receptor source: a female donor with ovarian cancer.

This clonotype was picked up many times. The chain uses TRBV5-1 and TRBJ2-5; the match to TRBD1 covers 7 bases. The germline CDR1 and CDR2 sequences are SGHRS and YFSETQ. The J segment lost 1 base and the V segment lost 2 bases, leaving 8 bases of the junction unmatched. The CDR3 sequence is 16 residues long. The CDR3 DNA is TGCGCCAGCAGCTTCACCGGGACAGAGTTCCAAGAGACCCAGTACTTC. Residues: CASSFTGTEFQETQYF.

V is TRBV2 and J is TRBJ2-1; 7 nucleotides line up with TRBD1. The CDR3 extends over 13 amino acids. V trimming: 9 bases; J trimming: 0 bases; junction bases outside the gene matches: 2. Looked up from germline, CDR1 is SNHLY and CDR2 is FYNNEI. The CDR3 sequence: CARRDSSYNEQFF. The CDR3, as DNA: TGTGCCAGGAGGGACAGCTCCTACAATGAGCAGTTCTTC.

This clonotype was seen at least ten times. The V call is TRBV7-8, the J call TRBJ2-1; TRBD2 matches 15 bases. V was pared by 5 bases and J by 9 bases, with 14 bases of the junction left unmatched. This CDR3 has 18 amino acids. Germline V lookup: CDR1 SGHVS, CDR2 FQNEAQ. As DNA, the CDR3 is TGTGCCAGCAGCCACGGGACTAGCGGGAGGTTTGGGGTTGGTGAGCAGTTCTTC. This encodes CASSHGTSGRFGVGEQFF. Based on the CDR3 plus reference TRBV7-8 and TRBJ2-1, the full variable domain is GAGVSQSPRYKVAKRGQDVALRCDPISGHVSLFWYQQALGQGPEFLTYFQNEAQLDKSGLPSDRFFAERPEGSVSTLKIQRTQQEDSAVYLCASSHGTSGRFGVGEQFFGPGTRLTVL.

This clonotype showed up many times. The rearrangement uses TRBV5-4 and TRBJ2-5; 8 nucleotides agree with TRBD1. Trimming removed 4 bases from V and 5 bases from J; junction bases left unmatched: 7. This CDR3 spans 14 amino acids. Germline assignment: CDR1 SGHNT and CDR2 YYREEE (reference sequence). CDR3 protein: CASSPGQARETQYF. The DNA for the CDR3 is TGTGCCAGCAGCCCGGGACAGGCTAGGGAGACCCAGTACTTC.

This clonotype was counted many times. V usage is TRBV15 and J usage is TRBJ1-2; 9 nucleotides agree with TRBD1. The CDR3 consists of 12 residues. Trimming took 8 bases from V and 6 from J; bases not matched to a gene: 4. Germline loops: CDR1 LNHNV, CDR2 YYDKDF (reference sequence). The CDR3 DNA reads TGTGCCACCGAGGGACAGGGTAATGGCTACACCTTC. Protein: CATEGQGNGYTF.

Ten or more counts support this clonotype. The chain employs TRBV12-3 or TRBV12-4 and TRBJ2-7; D possibly corresponds to TRBD1 (5 bases). The CDR3 has 14 amino acids. Trimming removed 3 bases at V and 0 bases at J, with 9 bases between. CDR3 DNA: TGTGCCAGCAGTTTTCGACAGACCTCCTACGAGCAGTACTTC. This sequence encodes CASSFRQTSYEQYF.

This clonotype was found many times. The CDR3 here is CASSGGRWTTQYF. In DNA, the CDR3 is TGTGCCAGCAGCGGGGGGCGCTGGACGACCCAGTACTTC. V is TRBV14 and J is TRBJ2-5; perhaps D is TRBD1 or TRBD2 (6 bases each). Germline CDR1 is SGHDN and CDR2 is FVKESK. With 5 bases removed from V and 7 bases from J, the gap between germline ends came to 14 bases. The CDR3 contains 13 residues.

This clonotype showed up many times. The chain couples TRBV28 to TRBJ2-2; D tentatively reads TRBD1 or TRBD2 (5 bases each). The CDR3 is 14 amino acids. Deletions cut 7 bases from V and 3 bases from J, with 12 bases between. CDR1 MDHEN and CDR2 SYDVKM come from the germline V gene. The CDR3 sequence is CASTLRGYTGELFF. The CDR3 bases are TGTGCCAGCACTCTGAGGGGCTACACCGGGGAGCTGTTTTTT.

This clonotype was counted ten times or more. The DNA for the CDR3 is TGTGCCAGCAGCTCTAGCACAGATACGCAGTATTTT. This sequence encodes CASSSSTDTQYF. The chain couples TRBV11-3 to TRBJ2-3; D is uncertain. The CDR3 has 12 amino acids. Germline V CDR1 and CDR2: SGHNT, YENEEA. V was shortened by 4 bases and J by 0 bases, with 2 bases between the two germline ends.

Concerning this clonotype itself: A far larger clone is off by one base, so a read error is likely. The chain carries TRBV9 and TRBJ2-1; tentatively, D is TRBD1 or TRBD2 (5 bases each). The germline CDR1 and CDR2 sequences are SGDLS and YYNGEE. Trimming took off 4 bases at V and 10 bases at J, with 21 bases between the two ends. CDR3 length: 15 residues. The CDR3 is CASSPRDRNAYEQFF. The CDR3 nucleotides are TGTGCCAGCAGCCCGAGGGACCGAAATGCCTACGAGCAGTTCTTC.

In its sample, this clonotype was seen a few times. This chain uses TRBV27 with TRBJ1-4; D possibly corresponds to TRBD1 (5 bases). The germline V gene has CDR1 MNHEY and CDR2 SMNVEV (reference sequence). The CDR3 runs 15 residues. Trimming shortened V by 5 bases and J by 8 bases, and 18 bases separated the two germline ends. The CDR3 bases are TGTGCCAGCAGTCGTCGACAAGGGCGGGGGGAAAAACTGTTTTTT. This gives the protein CASSRRQGRGEKLFF.

This clonotype was seen at least ten times. The chain is built from TRBV28 and TRBJ1-1, with a possible D match to TRBD1 (6 bases). This CDR3 contains 16 residues. Per the germline V gene, CDR1 is MDHEN and CDR2 is SYDVKM. V was shortened by 4 bases and J by 3 bases, with 18 bases between the two germline ends. CDR3 DNA sequence: TGTGCCAGCAGTTACCTAGGGGGGGCGCGGGACACTGAAGCTTTCTTT. Amino acid sequence: CASSYLGGARDTEAFF.

This clonotype appeared many times. This sequence joins TRBV4-1 and TRBJ2-1; 10 bases align to TRBD2. This CDR3 is 15 amino acids long. Germline CDR1 and CDR2: MGHRA and YSYEKL. The ends lost 4 bases at V and 9 bases at J; junction bases unmatched: 9. The CDR3 protein is CASSLQSGRAVEQFF. CDR3 DNA: TGCGCCAGCAGCCTCCAGAGCGGGAGGGCCGTTGAGCAGTTCTTC.

This clonotype was seen at least ten times. The chain carries TRBV3-1 and TRBJ2-1, with D possibly matching TRBD2 (5 bases). The germline V gene encodes CDR1 LGHDT and CDR2 YNNKEL (reference sequence). The ends were cut back, 6 bases at V and 0 bases at J, with 12 bases in the middle. The length of the CDR3 is 15 residues. CDR3 in DNA: TGTGCCAGCAGTTCGGGGTTGAGCTCCTACAATGAGCAGTTCTTC. Its translation is CASSSGLSSYNEQFF.

As for this clonotype: A much larger clone sits a single nucleotide away, making a read error possible. CDR3 sequence reads: CGSNGQGSYNEQFF. The CDR3 DNA sequence: TGTGGCAGCAACGGACAGGGTTCCTACAATGAGCAGTTCTTC. The chain carries TRBV12-3 or TRBV12-4 and TRBJ2-1; 8 positions agree with TRBD1. CDR3 size: 14 residues.

This clonotype was seen repeatedly, ten times or more. The CDR3 DNA is TGCAGCGTGAGGTCCCCTTCCTACAATGAGCAGTTCTTC. It yields the protein CSVRSPSYNEQFF. The chain recombines TRBV29-1 with TRBJ2-1; D is ambiguous. Germline CDR1 is SQVTM and CDR2 is ANQGSEA. The CDR3 spans 13 residues. The V and J ends lost 6 bases and 1 base respectively, with 10 bases between them.

This clonotype appeared many times. V usage is TRBV5-1 and J usage is TRBJ2-2; D perhaps matches TRBD1 (6 bases). Trimming removed 4 bases at V and 8 bases at J, with 15 bases between. CDR3 length: 14 residues. Per the germline V gene, CDR1 is SGHRS and CDR2 is YFSETQ. The CDR3 reads CASSPGHPSGELFF. Here the CDR3 DNA reads TGCGCCAGCAGCCCGGGACACCCGTCGGGGGAGCTGTTTTTT.

This clonotype was detected ten times or more. The chain combines TRBV28 with TRBJ2-7; D tentatively fits TRBD1 or TRBD2 (5 bases each). The V gene's germline CDR1 is MDHEN and CDR2 SYDVKM. This CDR3 is 13 amino acids long. Trimming left V 5 bases short and J 3 bases short, with 11 bases between. For the CDR3, the DNA is TGTGCCAGCAGTGGGGACGGTCACTACGAGCAGTACTTC. Translation gives CASSGDGHYEQYF. The variable domain in full, with the rest retrieved from reference TRBV28 and TRBJ2-7, is DVKVTQSSRYLVKRTGEKVFLECVQDMDHENMFWYRQDPGLGLRLIYFSYDVKMKEKGDIPEGYSVSREKKERFSLILESASTNQTSMYLCASSGDGHYEQYFGPGTRLTVT.

This clonotype was observed many times. This rearrangement joins TRBV18 to TRBJ2-3, with TRBD1 matching 11 bases. CDR3 length: 16 amino acids. V shed 3 bases and J 6 bases; nucleotides not matched to a gene: 8. The germline gives CDR1 KGHSH, CDR2 LQKENI. The CDR3 bases are TGTGCCAGCTCACCGACCCGGACAGGGGGCGGGGATACGCAGTATTTT. Its translation: CASSPTRTGGGDTQYF.

This clonotype was counted at least ten times. The chain combines TRBV9 with TRBJ2-2; 10 bases are a match to TRBD1. V lost 3 bases to trimming and J lost 0 bases; unmatched junction nucleotides: 5. Germline V gives CDR1 SGDLS, CDR2 YYNGEE. This CDR3 spans 17 amino acids. This CDR3 reads CASSANGQGANTGELFF. For the CDR3, the DNA is TGTGCCAGCAGCGCCAACGGACAGGGGGCGAACACCGGGGAGCTGTTTTTT.

The chain is built from TRBV7-9 and TRBJ1-1, with no clear D. Germline V gene lookup returns CDR1 SEHNR and CDR2 FQNEAQ (reference sequence). This CDR3 has 15 residues. V shed 5 bases and J shed 10 bases, with 23 bases lying between them. CDR3 coding DNA: TGTGCCAGCAGCCCTCAGTCTGCAGGCATCTTTGGAGCTTTCTTT. This encodes CASSPQSAGIFGAFF. Using reference TRBV7-9 and TRBJ1-1 for the parts outside the CDR3, the full variable domain is DTGVSQNPRHKITKRGQNVTFRCDPISEHNRLYWYRQTLGQGPEFLTYFQNEAQLEKSRLLSDRFSAERPKGSFSTLEIQRTEQGDSAMYLCASSPQSAGIFGAFFGQGTRLTVV.

In this sample, this clonotype turned up many times. V gene TRBV2 combines with J gene TRBJ2-7; D ambiguous. The CDR3 has 11 amino acids. Germline loops: CDR1 SNHLY, CDR2 FYNNEI. V was trimmed by 6 bases and J by 6 bases, leaving 9 bases between them. The CDR3 bases are TGTGCCAGCAGCCGAGCCTCCGAGCAGTACTTC. It is translated as CASSRASEQYF.

In its sample, this clonotype was seen a few times. The V gene is TRBV7-6, the J gene TRBJ1-6, with D maybe TRBD1 (5 bases). CDR1 is SGHVS, CDR2 FNYEAQ, per germline. With 4 bases removed from V and 7 bases from J, the gap between germline ends came to 8 bases. CDR3 length equals 13 residues. DNA for the CDR3: TGTGCCAGCAGCTCCCGACAGAATTCACCCCTCCACTTT. It codes for CASSSRQNSPLHF.

In this sample, this clonotype turned up many times. The chain joins TRBV3-1 to TRBJ2-2; no definite D call. CDR1 is LGHDT, CDR2 YNNKEL, per germline (reference sequence). The CDR3 totals 13 residues. V dropped 7 bases and J dropped 5 bases, with 11 bases sitting between them. This chain's CDR3 is CASTRRLTGELFF. The CDR3 DNA is TGTGCCAGCACCCGCCGTTTGACCGGGGAGCTGTTTTTT.